This entry describes one T cell receptor (beta chain). Germline V gene data show CDR1 as ENHRY and CDR2 as SYGVKD. Trimming shortened V by 5 bases and J by 2 bases, and 13 bases separated the two germline ends. This CDR3 is built from 15 residues. This record comes from a study of beta chain features in type 1 diabetes. The isolated RNA, all of it, was reverse transcribed, so expressed TCRB transcripts were what got sequenced. TCRdb keeps only in-frame clones here, not all; method: immunoSEQ multiplex PCR. The sample includes 400,000 to 500,000 clones, more than 11% of them seen just once. V is TRBV10-3 and J is TRBJ1-5; no reliable D call. The sequenced material came from naive CD4+ T cells from blood. This clonotype originated in a man aged 30 to 45 in good health. The CDR3 region is CAISSDRPGNQPQHF. The DNA for the CDR3 is TGTGCCATCAGTTCGGACCGTCCTGGCAATCAGCCCCAGCATTTT.